The present T cell receptor (beta chain) was sequenced within a study of T cells after posttransplantation cyclophosphamide. TCRdb's copy holds only in-frame clones and misses some; the assay was immunoSEQ multiplex PCR. The sample lists 66,000 or so clones; 90% to 95% were seen once. Germline CDR1 and CDR2: SGHTA and FQGNSA. Losses at the gene ends were 5 bases for V and 0 bases for J; bases not matched to a gene: 3. This CDR3 contains 15 residues. Study outcomes and limitations: Recipient CMV seropositivity and CMV reactivation strongly tracked TRB clonality.

Peripheral blood was collected from the related graft donor on the marrow donation day. Points on this clone: Its antigen is undetermined.

Source material: PBMCs. The V and J genes are TRBV7-2 and TRBJ2-2; TRBD1 matches 7 bases. This TCR came from a woman in her 30s in good health and a related stem cell transplant donor. CDR3 sequence reads: CASSPTGTNTGELFF. The CDR3 coding sequence is TGTGCCAGCAGCCCGACAGGGACGAACACCGGGGAGCTGTTTTTT.